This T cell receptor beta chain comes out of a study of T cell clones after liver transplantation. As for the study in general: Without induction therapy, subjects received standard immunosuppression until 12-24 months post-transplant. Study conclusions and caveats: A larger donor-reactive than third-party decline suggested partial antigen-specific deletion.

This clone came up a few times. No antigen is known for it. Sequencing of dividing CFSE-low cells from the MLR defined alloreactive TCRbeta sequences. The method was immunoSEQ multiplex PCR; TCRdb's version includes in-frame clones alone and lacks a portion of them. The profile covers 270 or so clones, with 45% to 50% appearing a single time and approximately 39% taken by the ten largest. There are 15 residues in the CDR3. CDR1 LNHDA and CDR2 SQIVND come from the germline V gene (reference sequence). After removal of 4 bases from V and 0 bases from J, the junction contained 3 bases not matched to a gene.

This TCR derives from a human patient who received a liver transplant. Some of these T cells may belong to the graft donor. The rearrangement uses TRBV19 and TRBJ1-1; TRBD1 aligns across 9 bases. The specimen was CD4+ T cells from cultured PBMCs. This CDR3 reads CASSTTGGMNTEAFF. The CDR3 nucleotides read TGTGCCAGTAGTACAACAGGGGGCATGAACACTGAAGCTTTCTTT.